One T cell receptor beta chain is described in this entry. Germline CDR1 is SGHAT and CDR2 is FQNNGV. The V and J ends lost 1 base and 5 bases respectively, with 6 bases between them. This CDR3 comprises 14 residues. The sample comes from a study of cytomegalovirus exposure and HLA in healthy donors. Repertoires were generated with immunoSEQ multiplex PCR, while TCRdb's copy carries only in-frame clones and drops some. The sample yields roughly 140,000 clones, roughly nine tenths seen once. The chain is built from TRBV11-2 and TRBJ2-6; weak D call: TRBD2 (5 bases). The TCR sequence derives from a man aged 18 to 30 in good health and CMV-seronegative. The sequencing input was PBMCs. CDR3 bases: TGTGCCAGCAGCTTAGCCGGGAGGGCCAACGTCCTGACTTTC. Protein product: CASSLAGRANVLTF.